This TCR beta chain came from a study of shared clonotypes between healthy human individuals. This CDR3 is 13 amino acids long. The V gene's germline CDR1 is SGHDN and CDR2 FVKESK. The ends were cut back, 10 bases at V and 2 bases at J, with 15 bases in the middle. Data came from immunoSEQ multiplex PCR; TCRdb stores just in-frame clones and leaves some out. The sample shows roughly 1 million clones, around 78% of them seen only once. The chain recombines TRBV14 with TRBJ2-7; D remains ambiguous. This clonotype originated in a man aged 18 to 29 in good health. Some clones in this sample may be carry-over from other donors' samples. The sequenced sample was memory CD4+ T cells from PBMCs. As for subset: CD45RA-negative fraction. The CDR3 nucleotides are TGTGCCAACGACCACCGGGTTCCCTACGAGCAGTACTTC. It translates to CANDHRVPYEQYF.